The TCR beta chain described here comes from a study of CD8+ T cells in alopecia areata. Regarding treatment: oral pan-JAK inhibitor, 5-10 mg twice daily. Isolated RNA was reverse transcribed into cDNA used as the sequencing template. TCRdb's copy holds only in-frame clones and misses some; the assay was immunoSEQ multiplex PCR. Of approximately 210,000 clones listed, 64% were seen once; the top ten hold 4% to 5%. With 3 bases clipped from V and 6 bases from J, the junction kept 10 bases outside the gene matches. This CDR3 is built from 18 residues. Germline V lookup: CDR1 LGHNA, CDR2 YNFKEQ. The sequencing here drew on CD4+ T cells sorted from blood, taken at week 4, from a patient treated with tofacitinib. The V and J genes are TRBV4-2 and TRBJ2-3; TRBD2 agrees at 15 bases. The source is a human donor with alopecia areata. As DNA, the CDR3 is TGTGCCAGCAGCCAGGACCCCGGGACTAGCGGGGGGAGGGATACGCAGTATTTT. It specifies CASSQDPGTSGGRDTQYF.